This T cell receptor (beta chain) is drawn from a study of control samples from healthy donors and cancer patients. The table came from immunoSEQ multiplex PCR; TCRdb's copy has only in-frame clones and leaves some out. The sample contains around 92,000 clones, more than 75% of which appear only once. J lost 3 bases, V lost 0 bases, and 4 bases had no gene match. Germline lookup yields CDR1 SGDLS and CDR2 YYNGEE. CDR3 size: 15 residues. This chain joins TRBV9 and TRBJ2-5; 8 bases line up with TRBD1. The receptor comes from a man between 60 and 75 years old in good health. Sequenced sample: blood. The DNA for the CDR3 is TGTGCCAGCAGCGTAGCGAACAGGGGGGAAGAGACCCAGTACTTC. Translation: CASSVANRGEETQYF.